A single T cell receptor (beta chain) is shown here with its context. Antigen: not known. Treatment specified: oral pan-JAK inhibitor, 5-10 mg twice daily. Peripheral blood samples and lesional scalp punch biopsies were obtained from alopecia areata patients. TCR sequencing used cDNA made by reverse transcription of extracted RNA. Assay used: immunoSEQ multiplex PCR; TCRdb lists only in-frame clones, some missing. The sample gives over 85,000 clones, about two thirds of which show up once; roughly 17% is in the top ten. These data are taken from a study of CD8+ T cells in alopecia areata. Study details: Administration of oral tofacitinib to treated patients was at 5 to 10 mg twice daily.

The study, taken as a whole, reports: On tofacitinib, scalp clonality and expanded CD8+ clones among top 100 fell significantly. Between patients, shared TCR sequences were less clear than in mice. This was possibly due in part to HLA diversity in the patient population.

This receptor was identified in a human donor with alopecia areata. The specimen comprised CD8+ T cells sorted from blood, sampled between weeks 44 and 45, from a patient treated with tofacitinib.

CDR3 nucleotides: TGTGCCAGTAGTTATGGGGTGGATACGCAGTATTTT. Its translation: CASSYGVDTQYF. The gene calls are TRBV19 and TRBJ2-3; D is undetermined. CDR3 length equals 12 residues. V gave up 5 bases and J gave up 6 bases, with 9 bases separating them. Germline V gene sequence: CDR1 LNHDA, CDR2 SQIVND (reference sequence).